A single sample is the source of the 12 T cell receptor beta chains below, sequenced in a study of blood T cell repertoires in COVID-19. This table comes from immunoSEQ multiplex PCR, and its TCRdb copy is limited to in-frame clones, with some not included. Of about 81,000 clones listed, over 75% are singletons. Input material: peripheral blood. The receptors here all came from a man between 70 and 80 years old with acute or convalescent COVID-19.

V gene TRBV7-8 combines with J gene TRBJ2-7; 9 positions agree with TRBD2. V lost 7 bases to trimming and J lost 0 bases; unmatched junction nucleotides: 10. The CDR3 length is 16 residues. Germline CDR1 and CDR2: SGHVS and FQNEAQ. This chain's CDR3 is CASTNFRTSDSYEQYF. The CDR3 DNA sequence: TGTGCCAGCACCAATTTCCGGACTAGCGACTCCTACGAGCAGTACTTC.

V usage is TRBV18 and J usage is TRBJ2-1; TRBD1 aligns across 10 bases. CDR1 is KGHSH and CDR2 is LQKENI in the germline V gene. The ends lost 1 base at V and 4 bases at J; junction bases unmatched: 4. This CDR3 has 16 residues. CDR3 coding DNA: TGTGCCAGCTCACCACGAGACAGGGGGCGATACAATGAGCAGTTCTTC. Translated: CASSPRDRGRYNEQFF.

The rearrangement links TRBV10-3 to TRBJ2-2; 9 positions match TRBD2. The germline V gene encodes CDR1 ENHRY and CDR2 SYGVKD. V lost 7 bases to trimming and J lost 5 bases; unmatched junction nucleotides: 23. The CDR3 totals 20 residues. CDR3 sequence: CAITTPSGLSGSPTTGELFF. CDR3 bases: TGTGCCATCACCACCCCATCAGGGCTTAGCGGGAGCCCGACGACCGGGGAGCTGTTTTTT.

The chain employs TRBV9 and TRBJ2-7; no reliable D call. V lost 4 bases to trimming and J lost 1 base, with 12 bases between them. The CDR3 loop spans 14 amino acids. The germline CDR1 and CDR2 sequences are SGDLS and YYNGEE. The CDR3 loop is CASSSTSGSYEQYF. The DNA of the CDR3 is TGTGCCAGCAGCTCCACCTCCGGGTCCTACGAGCAGTACTTC.

V usage is TRBV15 and J usage is TRBJ2-1, with D perhaps TRBD1 (5 bases). The V end lost 0 bases, the J end lost 2 bases, and 17 bases lay between the germline ends. Germline V lookup: CDR1 LNHNV, CDR2 YYDKDF (reference sequence). The CDR3 length is 18 residues. The CDR3 DNA reads TGTGCCACCAGCAGAGAGTGGGGCCAGACTCGAACCTACAATGAGCAGTTCTTC. It yields the protein CATSREWGQTRTYNEQFF.

The chain couples TRBV19 to TRBJ2-3, with D uncertain. Between the trimmed V and J ends, which lost 5 bases and 6 bases, there was a span of 9 bases. Germline lookup yields CDR1 LNHDA and CDR2 SQIVND (reference sequence). This CDR3 has 12 amino acids. In nucleotides, the CDR3 is TGTGCCAGTAGTGAACTGAAGGATACGCAGTATTTT. This translates into CASSELKDTQYF.

The CDR3, as DNA: TGTGCCAGCAGCTTGGGCTTTACCTACGAGCAGTACTTC. Its protein is CASSLGFTYEQYF. The chain joins TRBV14 to TRBJ2-7; D call uncertain. Trimming shortened V by 5 bases and J by 2 bases, and 10 bases separated the two germline ends. CDR3 length: 13 residues. Germline V lookup: CDR1 SGHDN, CDR2 FVKESK.

This chain links TRBV14 with TRBJ2-3; no reliable D call. The germline gives CDR1 SGHDN, CDR2 FVKESK. CDR3 length: 12 amino acids. Trimming took 2 bases from V and 7 from J, leaving 7 bases between them. The CDR3 DNA reads as TGTGCCAGCAGCCAAATGGAGTATACGCAGTATTTT. It yields the protein CASSQMEYTQYF. Full variable domain (missing parts from reference TRBV14 and TRBJ2-3): EAGVTQFPSHSVIEKGQTVTLRCDPISGHDNLYWYRRVMGKEIKFLLHFVKESKQDESGMPNNRFLAERTGGTYSTLKVQPAELEDSGVYFCASSQMEYTQYFGPGTRLTVL.

The CDR3, as DNA: TGTGCCAGCAGCCATATAGCGGGACAGGGTTCCGGGGAGCTGTTTTTT. Translating gives CASSHIAGQGSGELFF. This chain joins TRBV3-1 (or the pseudogene TRBV3-2) and TRBJ2-2; tentatively, D is TRBD1 (9 bases). V was shortened by 3 bases and J by 6 bases, with 17 bases between the two germline ends. Per the germline V gene, CDR1 is LGHDT and CDR2 is YNNKEL (reference sequence). CDR3 length equals 16 residues.

As regards this clone: Other nucleotide sequences from this sample produce the same CDR3. The chain employs TRBV5-1 and TRBJ1-3; perhaps TRBD1 as D (5 bases). This CDR3 is 15 amino acids long. Germline CDR1 SGHRS, CDR2 YFSETQ. V was shortened by 0 bases and J by 1 base, with 8 bases between the two germline ends. The CDR3 DNA reads as TGCGCCAGCAGCTTGGAGGCAGGGTCTGGAAACACCATATATTTT. The encoded protein is CASSLEAGSGNTIYF.

The chain has TRBV30 and TRBJ2-2; possible D gene TRBD2, 7 bases. V lost 5 bases and J lost 3, with 13 bases in between. The CDR3 is made up of 14 amino acids. The germline gives CDR1 GTSNPN, CDR2 SVGIG (reference sequence). In nucleotides, the CDR3 is TGTGCCTGGGACGGGGGGCGGGACACCGGGGAGCTGTTTTTT. As protein: CAWDGGRDTGELFF.

The chain carries TRBV6-2 or TRBV6-3 and TRBJ2-7; 14 bases agree with TRBD2. The CDR3 is 16 residues long. Losses at the gene ends were 2 bases for V and 3 bases for J; bases not matched to a gene: 3. From germline, CDR1 is MNHEY and CDR2 SVGEGT. CDR3 protein: CASSYGTSGGRYEQYF. The CDR3 DNA follows: TGTGCCAGCAGTTACGGGACTAGCGGGGGTCGCTACGAGCAGTACTTC.